This section outlines one T cell receptor (beta chain) sequence together with its context. This clone was seen just once. It lacks a known antigen. Base-call qualities are not available, and no considerably larger clone is one nucleotide away. The immunoSEQ Assay, a bias-controlled multiplex PCR, was used to amplify TCRbeta CDR3 regions from genomic DNA. In the paper's pipeline: The number of nucleated cells in each sample was estimated by amplification of reference gene primers within the assay. Sequence reads were collapsed and filtered to measure the absolute abundance of every unique TCRbeta CDR3 rearrangement. Productive Simpson clonality was computed per sample as the square root of Simpson's diversity index over productive rearrangements. Imported from immuneACCESS, the table was reduced by TCRdb to in-frame sequences with V and J called. These copies leave out some clones; in studies compared against another copy, an unresolved V gene accounts for under half, and the cause of the remainder is not known. For V, J and clone size, that table is used; D and trimming come from the DNA. This sample is represented by a few hundred thousand clones; 91% of them were singletons. Under 3% of the sample goes to the ten largest clones.

At one collaborating source in Seattle, patients were enrolled during active infection and were followed longitudinally through the course of disease. Collaborating institutions collected whole blood in K2EDTA tubes following their own protocols. For TCRbeta analysis, collaborators shipped samples in one of three forms: frozen whole blood, isolated PBMCs, or DNA extracted from either of those sample types. This sample was taken from a study of blood T cell repertoires in COVID-19 (dated by TCRdb to the early 2020s). Regarding the study in general: Collaborator samples came from the United States, Italy and Spain and covered acute and convalescent phases of COVID-19. The prospective study material was composed of cDNA or gDNA derived from T cells, B-cell-depleted T cells, or PBMCs. Deeply sampled blood TCRbeta repertoires from subjects exposed to, actively infected with, or recovered from COVID-19 were included in the dataset. The repertoires were made available in a free public database intended to serve as a resource for research on the immune response to SARS-CoV-2. Samples were obtained from the ongoing ImmuneRACE study (first 160 participants) and from about 1,300 subjects provided by 6 global collaborators. Sample metadata almost always included a de-identified subject ID, COVID-19 status, age in years and sex. Where available, HLA class I and class II types were taken from metadata supplied by the sample provider and were not determined by assay-based typing.

The CDR3 has 14 amino acids, counting the end cysteine and phenylalanine. The CDR3 DNA has 42 bases and is translated from base 1. From the germline V gene, CDR1 is SQVTM and CDR2 is ANQGSEA. The germline V end is reduced by 7 bases and the J end by 2 bases; junction bases left unmatched: 10. What the study reported, not specific to this receptor: Clinical and demographic metadata were provided uncurated, with the amount varying by source and participant.

The sample comprised peripheral blood. This TCR was recovered from a person aged 18-30 years with COVID-19, enrolled during active disease. The V gene is TRBV29-1 and the J gene is TRBJ2-5; 7 of the junction bases match TRBD2. The CDR3 in this case is CSGNGASGQETQYF. The sequenced DNA is TGCAGCGGAAATGGGGCTAGCGGTCAAGAGACCCAGTACTTC.